This T cell receptor beta chain was identified in a study of shared clonotypes between healthy human individuals. A remark on this clone: Its antigen remains unidentified.

Study results and caveats: Across a handful of donors, naive CD4 shared 5% to 6%, naive CD8 about 3.2%, memory CD4 less than 2.5%, memory CD8 0.4%. Sampling used blood alone; tissue repertoires probably differ.

Genomic DNA (from each subset) was split evenly across several immunoSEQ plates. Clones were sequenced by immunoSEQ multiplex PCR, and TCRdb holds only the in-frame ones, with some missing. The sample yields fewer than 850,000 clones, roughly 96% seen once. Naive CD8 populations comprised CD45RO-negative cells positively selected for CCR7, excluding terminally differentiated effector memory CD45RA+ cells. The V segment lost 2 bases and the J segment 2 bases; nucleotides outside the gene matches: 12. The CDR3 length is 17 residues. Germline V gene sequence: CDR1 MDHEN, CDR2 SYDVKM. Sequencing was performed on naive CD8+ T cells sorted from blood. This receptor was taken from a man aged 30 to 39 in good health. This chain links TRBV28 with TRBJ2-7; 7 bases agree with TRBD1. The CDR3 sequence is CASSLEVRVTGTYEQYF. In nucleotides, the CDR3 is TGTGCCAGCAGTTTAGAAGTCCGAGTGACAGGGACCTACGAGCAGTACTTC.